One sample yielded the 5 T cell receptor beta chains listed below, sequenced in a study of T cell responses to AZD1222 COVID-19 vaccine. Sequenced by immunoSEQ multiplex PCR; TCRdb stores in-frame clones only, minus some. The sample spans about 140,000 clones; the ten largest clones claim over 2%. Sequencing input: peripheral blood. The receptors originated from an adult in good health.

This chain joins TRBV2 and TRBJ1-1, with no clear D. The V end lost 3 bases, the J end lost 4 bases, and 0 bases lay between the germline ends. CDR3 length: 10 residues. The germline gives CDR1 SNHLY, CDR2 FYNNEI. The CDR3 DNA reads TGTGCCAGCAGTGACACTGAAGCTTTCTTT. Its protein is CASSDTEAFF.

The gene calls are TRBV2 and TRBJ1-4, with unresolved D. This CDR3 is 13 amino acids long. V was shortened by 7 bases and J by 0 bases, with 6 bases between the two germline ends. CDR1 is SNHLY and CDR2 is FYNNEI in the germline V gene. In DNA, the CDR3 is TGTGCCAGCAAAGTTACAACTAATGAAAAACTGTTTTTT. Its translation is CASKVTTNEKLFF.

V usage is TRBV30 and J usage is TRBJ1-2; tentatively, D is TRBD1 (5 bases). The CDR3 has 14 amino acids. Trimming pared 1 base from V and 1 base from J, leaving 10 bases between. Germline V gene sequence: CDR1 GTSNPN, CDR2 SVGIG (reference sequence). The chain's CDR3 is CAWSAGRFNYGYTF. The CDR3 bases are TGTGCCTGGAGTGCGGGACGGTTTAACTATGGCTACACCTTC. Combining the CDR3 with reference TRBV30 and TRBJ1-2 gives the whole variable domain SQTIHQWPATLVQPVGSPLSLECTVEGTSNPNLYWYRQAAGRGLQLLFYSVGIGQISSEVPQNLSASRPQDRQFILSSKKLLLSDSGFYLCAWSAGRFNYGYTFGSGTRLTVV.

This rearrangement joins TRBV10-3 to TRBJ1-2; D uncertain. CDR3 length: 12 amino acids. Germline V gives CDR1 ENHRY, CDR2 SYGVKD. Trimming stripped 4 bases from V and 0 bases from J, with 3 bases between. Here the CDR3 reads CAISGANYGYTF. As DNA, the CDR3 is TGTGCCATCAGTGGGGCTAACTATGGCTACACCTTC.

The CDR3 DNA follows: TGTGCCAGCAGCAAAGGGGGATTTGCAACTAATGAAAAACTGTTTTTT. This sequence encodes CASSKGGFATNEKLFF. This chain uses TRBV7-2 with TRBJ1-4, with a possible D match to TRBD1 (6 bases). Looked up from germline, CDR1 is SGHTA and CDR2 is FQGNSA. This CDR3 region has 16 residues. The V end lost 5 bases, the J end lost 0 bases, and 13 bases lay between the germline ends.